This entry describes one TCR beta chain. Antigen unknown. The data are from a study of T cell repertoires in cytomegalovirus infection. Study context: Shared public TCR beta signatures pointed to both CMV infection and a matching HLA type. Findings and limits, study-wide: Ex vivo, HLA-C-restricted CMV-specific TCR beta clonotypes prevailed over the rest of the response. Identification of carriers of CMV plus the relevant HLA was performed using cumulative public TCR beta family frequency.

TCRdb ran MiXCR on the reads and lists one entry per CDR3 protein. Counted here are roughly 230,000 distinct CDR3 sequences, roughly 20% occurring once; the ten biggest clones make up 15% to 20%. Trimming stripped 1 base from V and 5 bases from J, with 18 bases between. This CDR3 region has 17 residues. Per germline, CDR1 SGDLS and CDR2 YYNGEE. The sample was CD8+ T cells from PBMCs. The TCR was taken from a human donor in good health (CMV status not recorded). Some clones in this sample may be carry-over from other donors' samples. This chain connects TRBV9 to TRBJ2-2; no reliable D call. CDR3 loop: CASSVPLHGPQTGELFF. The CDR3 DNA reads TGTGCCAGCAGCGTACCCCTTCACGGCCCCCAGACCGGGGAGCTGTTTTTT.